This T cell receptor beta chain appears in the sequencing data of a study of blood T cell repertoires in COVID-19. At the level of the study: PBMCs, B-cell-depleted T cells, or T cells provided the cDNA or gDNA that made up the material.

This CDR3 comprises 14 residues. CDR1 MDHEN and CDR2 SYDVKM come from the germline V gene. With 1 base removed from V and 5 bases from J, the gap between germline ends came to 11 bases. Sequencing used immunoSEQ multiplex PCR; TCRdb keeps in-frame clones, though not all of them. This sample carries roughly 120,000 clones, more than 65% of them seen once, and the ten largest clones take roughly 8.2%. The TCR sequence derives from a woman older than 75 with active or convalescent COVID-19. The sequencing input was peripheral blood. The chain uses TRBV28 and TRBJ1-1; D is possibly TRBD1 (5 bases). This CDR3 reads CASSLFRGRTEAFF. In DNA form, the CDR3 reads TGTGCCAGCAGTTTATTCCGGGGGAGGACTGAAGCTTTCTTT.